These T cell receptor beta chains were read from a single sample in a study of T cell responses to AZD1222 COVID-19 vaccine. Repertoires were generated with immunoSEQ multiplex PCR, while TCRdb's copy carries only in-frame clones and drops some. The sample holds about 81,000 clones, 80% to 95% seen once. Sequences were derived from peripheral blood, sampled 28 days after the second AZD1222 dose. The source is an adult who received the AZD1222 COVID-19 vaccine. Each CDR3 is given with its conserved first and last residue. Fields, in order: V gene, clone size, J gene, CDR3 protein. Some rows mark clone size as missing; the rest say once, few, many or name a class of expanded clone.

TRBV9	.	TRBJ1-1	CASSDVYQEKNTEAFF
TRBV7-8	once	TRBJ2-2	CASSLGAILGTGELFF
TRBV6-4	.	TRBJ1-4	CASSLGIQSQGEKLFF
TRBV2	.	TRBJ2-7	CASCPRPSSYEQYF
TRBV9	few	TRBJ2-1	CASSAVQGAGEQFF
TRBV7-9	.	TRBJ1-3	CASSSLLRDSRNTIYF
TRBV24-1	.	TRBJ1-5	CATSEAGGGHQPQHF
TRBV28	.	TRBJ2-5	CASRNGETQYF
TRBV27	.	TRBJ2-7	CASCSPGLAGNEQYF
TRBV4-3	.	TRBJ2-5	CASSLQETGWETQYF
TRBV7-2	.	TRBJ1-6	CASSLVAGDSPLHF
TRBV27	.	TRBJ2-6	CASTQDGNSGANVLTF
TRBV5-1	.	TRBJ2-1	CASSLGASGINEQFF
TRBV7-2	.	TRBJ2-1	CASSLPGREKQFF
TRBV28	.	TRBJ2-7	CASTPGRMYEQYF
TRBV7-2	.	TRBJ1-4	CASSFQRFSTNEKLFF
TRBV14	once	TRBJ2-2	CASSPSLGGAAGNTGELFF
TRBV30	.	TRBJ1-5	CAWRLQGSNQPQHF
TRBV28	.	TRBJ2-3	CASSRTGGTDTQYF
TRBV19	.	TRBJ1-2	CASNRDSNYGYTF
TRBV7-8	.	TRBJ1-3	CASSLAQSSGNTIYF
TRBV18	.	TRBJ1-5	CASSPLDTDQPQHF
TRBV28	.	TRBJ2-7	CASSQPEDRLYEQYF
TRBV12-3/TRBV12-4	.	TRBJ2-3	CASRTQGGDTQYF
TRBV6-5	.	TRBJ2-7	CASSYSDTGEQYF
TRBV27	.	TRBJ1-5	CASLSRAFDNQPQHF
TRBV7-2	.	TRBJ2-1	CASSVQTGRPEQFF
TRBV7-3	.	TRBJ1-1	CASSLGGAPNTEAFF
TRBV5-3	.	TRBJ2-1	CARSLAGGANNEQFF
TRBV28	.	TRBJ2-7	CASRFRGGAYEQYF
TRBV28	once	TRBJ2-7	CASSWGNSYEQYF
TRBV27	.	TRBJ1-2	CASSLGPANYGYTF
TRBV11-1	.	TRBJ1-1	CASSPRDSTFGTEAFF
TRBV7-7	.	TRBJ2-5	CASSPASGKGQETQYF
TRBV30	.	TRBJ2-3	CAWSVGRTSTDTQYF
TRBV29-1	.	TRBJ1-2	CSAVTPGTGGIVNYGYTF
TRBV5-1	.	TRBJ1-1	CASSFGLDTEAFF
TRBV6-5	.	TRBJ1-3	CATSGALSGNTIYF
TRBV5-8	once	TRBJ2-7	CASSLHTRGEQYF
TRBV27	.	TRBJ2-1	CASRTSGRYNEQFF
TRBV3-1/TRBV3-2	once	TRBJ2-7	CASSPGLADTYEQYF
TRBV24-1	.	TRBJ1-5	CATSEGHNQPQHF
TRBV6-5	.	TRBJ1-1	CASRNDRMDTEAFF
TRBV29-1	.	TRBJ1-1	CSVEEQRYTEAFF
TRBV11-3	.	TRBJ2-7	CASSQGGNYEQYF
TRBV15	.	TRBJ2-1	CATSRGTTGNNEQFF
TRBV27	.	TRBJ1-3	CASSPEFGGGYTIYF
TRBV9	.	TRBJ2-7	CASSPGTSGPYEQYF
TRBV18	.	TRBJ2-5	CASSPRQMGGETQYF
TRBV9	.	TRBJ1-1	CASSVGVIGTEAFF
TRBV27	.	TRBJ1-2	CASSYRPHGSYGYTF
TRBV10-3	.	TRBJ1-5	CATGQGAGNQPQHF
TRBV11-3	.	TRBJ2-1	CASSLAGGNEQFF
TRBV10-3	.	TRBJ1-5	CASGGISNQPQHF
TRBV7-2	.	TRBJ2-7	CASSSPPYEQYF